This T cell receptor (beta chain) was recorded in a study of blood T cell repertoires in COVID-19. J was trimmed by 2 bases and V by 10 bases; bases with no gene match: 1. The CDR3 totals 12 residues. Looked up from germline, CDR1 is SNHLY and CDR2 is FYNNEI. Assay used: immunoSEQ multiplex PCR; TCRdb lists only in-frame clones, some missing. The sample has approximately 240,000 clones, 82% seen once; the top ten hold 4.5% to 6%. The chain links TRBV2 to TRBJ1-5; 8 nucleotides line up with TRBD1. The receptor was isolated from a woman over 75 with active or convalescent COVID-19. The sequencing sample was made of peripheral blood. The CDR3 protein is CATTGGNQPQHF. DNA for the CDR3: TGTGCCACGACAGGGGGCAATCAGCCCCAGCATTTT.